This entry lists 29 T cell receptor beta chains sequenced from one sample in a study of vaccination and CD4 T cells after COVID-19. Cultured CD4+ T cell DNA underwent sequencing with the Oncomine TCR Beta short-read assay. TCRdb re-called the PCR reads with MiXCR, one entry per CDR3 protein. The table lists 10,000 or so distinct CDR3 sequences, around 77% of them singletons. Specified treatment: approximately 9-day PBMC culture with coronavirus spike peptide pools or control peptides (ViraFEST assay). These receptors' targets are unknown. Sequencing was carried out using CD4+ T cells from blood, cultured in vitro. Receptors originate from a human donor who had recovered from COVID-19.

The J gene is TRBJ1-2, the V gene TRBV6-5; D may be TRBD1 (5 bases). Germline CDR1 reads MNHEY; CDR2 reads SVGAGI. This CDR3 is built from 15 residues. V was clipped by 0 bases and J by 4 bases, with 12 bases between them. The CDR3 sequence: CASSYSYLGAYGYTF. In nucleotides, the CDR3 is TGTGCCAGCAGTTACTCTTATCTAGGGGCCTATGGCTACACCTTC.

This clonotype was picked up one time. The rearrangement joins TRBV24-1 to TRBJ1-2, with unresolved D. The V end was cut by 2 bases, the J end by 4 bases, with 10 bases between. The length of the CDR3 is 14 residues. Germline V CDR1 and CDR2: KGHDR, SFDVKD. The CDR3 nucleotides read TGTGCCACCAGTGATTCCAGGCCACCCTATGGCTACACCTTC. Translated: CATSDSRPPYGYTF.

This chain joins TRBV25-1 and TRBJ2-5, with D hard to call. Trimming left V 2 bases short and J 5 bases short, with 12 bases between. Germline V lookup: CDR1 MGHDK, CDR2 SYGVNS. The CDR3 spans 14 residues. CDR3 DNA sequence: TGTGCCAGCAGTGAACCCCCGAGCAGGGAGACCCAGTACTTC. This gives the protein CASSEPPSRETQYF. Supplemented by reference TRBV25-1 and TRBJ2-5, the full variable domain reads EADIYQTPRYLVIGTGKKITLECSQTMGHDKMYWYQQDPGMELHLIHYSYGVNSTEKGDLSSESTVSRIRTEHFPLTLESARPSHTSQYLCASSEPPSRETQYFGPGTRLLVL.

This clonotype is medium-sized by share. The chain combines TRBV4-3 with TRBJ1-5; TRBD1 aligns across 7 bases. The V gene end was trimmed by 4 bases and the J gene end by 2 bases; junction bases not matched to a gene: 5. The CDR3 runs 15 residues. The germline gives CDR1 LGHNA, CDR2 YSLEER. CDR3 amino acids: CASSPQQGRNQPQHF. The DNA of the CDR3 is TGCGCCAGCAGCCCTCAACAGGGGCGCAATCAGCCCCAGCATTTT.

V and J are TRBV29-1 and TRBJ1-1, with D possibly matching TRBD1 (6 bases). V gave up 6 bases and J gave up 5 bases, with 19 bases separating them. Germline loops: CDR1 SQVTM, CDR2 ANQGSEA. This CDR3 contains 14 residues. The CDR3 bases are TGCAGCGTCCAAGAGGGGCAGGGGTGGACTGAAGCTTTCTTT. It encodes CSVQEGQGWTEAFF.

The chain carries TRBV7-6 and TRBJ1-1, with D possibly TRBD1 on 5 matching bases. This CDR3 comprises 15 residues. Trimming removed 5 bases from V and 4 bases from J, with 17 bases in between. Germline V gene sequence: CDR1 SGHVS, CDR2 FNYEAQ. The CDR3 loop reads CASSADSGRSTEAFF. The CDR3 region has the DNA TGTGCCAGCAGCGCAGACAGCGGGCGCTCCACTGAAGCTTTCTTT.

The rearrangement uses TRBV7-2 and TRBJ1-6; D is ambiguous. CDR1 SGHTA and CDR2 FQGNSA come from the germline V gene. The CDR3 spans 14 residues. The V end was cut by 3 bases, the J end by 9 bases, with 12 bases between. In DNA form, the CDR3 reads TGTGCCAGCAGCTTGCATGCGGTGTCTTCACCCCTCCACTTT. Protein product: CASSLHAVSSPLHF.

The chain is built from TRBV6-1 and TRBJ1-2, with D possibly being TRBD1 (5 bases). The CDR3 has 17 residues. The germline V gene encodes CDR1 MNHNS and CDR2 SASEGT. Trimming removed 5 bases at V and 4 bases at J, with 23 bases between. The CDR3 DNA is TGTGCCAGCAGTCTAGACCGACAGAACACCAAATTCTATGGCTACACCTTC. Amino acid sequence: CASSLDRQNTKFYGYTF.

This clonotype was seen just once. The chain carries TRBV7-2 and TRBJ1-5, with a possible D match to TRBD1 (6 bases). The CDR3 length is 14 residues. The V end lost 4 bases, the J end lost 5 bases, and 12 bases lay between the germline ends. The germline V gene encodes CDR1 SGHTA and CDR2 FQGNSA. CDR3 in DNA: TGTGCCAGCAGCTCCCAGGGGAGTCATCAGCCCCAGCATTTT. Its protein is CASSSQGSHQPQHF.

Regarding this clonotype: This may stem from a read error, because a much larger clone lies one nucleotide away. The V call is TRBV2, the J call TRBJ1-5, with TRBD1 as a possible D gene (6 bases). The ends were cut back, 7 bases at V and 6 bases at J, with 19 bases in the middle. Germline loops: CDR1 SNHLY, CDR2 FYNNEI. This CDR3 is 15 amino acids long. In DNA form, the CDR3 reads TGTGCCAGCACCACGGGGCAGGGGAAGATTCAGCCCCAGCATTTT. Its protein product is CASTTGQGKIQPQHF.

The rearrangement uses TRBV20-1 and TRBJ2-1; D is possibly TRBD1 or TRBD2 (7 bases each). Per the germline V gene, CDR1 is DFQATT and CDR2 is SNEGSKA (reference sequence). The V and J ends lost 5 bases and 4 bases respectively, with 18 bases between them. The CDR3 totals 15 residues. CDR3 protein: CSAQGGQLLYNEQFF. The CDR3 DNA sequence: TGCAGTGCTCAGGGGGGGCAGCTTTTGTACAATGAGCAGTTCTTC.

The chain recombines TRBV6-1 with TRBJ1-5, with D possibly TRBD1 on 5 matching bases. CDR1 is MNHNS, CDR2 SASEGT, per germline. This CDR3 is built from 16 residues. V was clipped by 6 bases and J by 0 bases, with 15 bases between them. CDR3 DNA sequence: TGTGCCAGCAGCCTACTCCAGGGATATAGCAATCAGCCCCAGCATTTT. Its translation is CASSLLQGYSNQPQHF.

V gene TRBV9 combines with J gene TRBJ2-5; D gene ambiguous. The V end was cut by 2 bases, the J end by 1 base, with 9 bases between. Germline CDR1 is SGDLS and CDR2 is YYNGEE. This CDR3 contains 14 residues. This chain's CDR3 is CASSVTLSQETQYF. The CDR3 coding sequence is TGTGCCAGCAGCGTCACTTTAAGCCAAGAGACCCAGTACTTC.

The chain carries TRBV2 and TRBJ2-7, with 9 nucleotides matching TRBD1. V lost 6 bases to trimming and J lost 3 bases; unmatched junction nucleotides: 6. The CDR3 runs to 14 residues. In germline, CDR1 is SNHLY, CDR2 FYNNEI. The CDR3: CASRPGQGLYEQYF. As DNA, the CDR3 is TGTGCCAGCAGACCGGGACAGGGCCTCTACGAGCAGTACTTC.

As to this clonotype: The junction departs from germline at one end; a sequencing error may be responsible. The rearrangement joins TRBV11-2 to TRBJ1-1; D is unclear. CDR3 length: 14 residues. Germline CDR1 SGHAT, CDR2 FQNNGV. In nucleotides, the CDR3 is TGTGCCAGCAGCGTAGACGGGTGGAGAACTGAAGCTTTCTTT. Translated: CASSVDGWRTEAFF. The entire variable domain, with the rest obtained from reference TRBV11-2 and TRBJ1-1, is as follows: EAGVAQSPRYKIIEKRQSVAFWCNPISGHATLYWYQQILGQGPKLLIQFQNNGVVDDSQLPKDRFSAERLKGVDSTLKIQPAKLEDSAVYLCASSVDGWRTEAFFGQGTRLTVV.

The genes are TRBV7-2 and TRBJ2-7; D remains unclear. V was trimmed by 4 bases and J by 3 bases, leaving 13 bases between them. The CDR3 contains 14 residues. Germline lookup yields CDR1 SGHTA and CDR2 FQGNSA. In DNA, the CDR3 is TGTGCCAGCAGCTCGCCCCGCGACTTCTACGAGCAGTACTTC. It yields the protein CASSSPRDFYEQYF.

By share, this clonotype ranks as medium-sized. The gene calls are TRBV27 and TRBJ2-5, with 11 nucleotides matching TRBD2. This CDR3 has 15 residues. V was pared by 4 bases and J by 2 bases, with 3 bases of the junction left unmatched. Germline CDR1 and CDR2: MNHEY and SMNVEV (reference sequence). Here the CDR3 DNA reads TGTGCCAGCAGTTCTTTAGCGGGAGGGCAAGAGACCCAGTACTTC. Encoded protein: CASSSLAGGQETQYF.

This clonotype showed up just a few times. The chain employs TRBV19 and TRBJ1-2; the D is unclear. In germline, CDR1 is LNHDA, CDR2 SQIVND (reference sequence). This CDR3 has 13 residues. Trimming cost V 3 bases and J 7 bases, with 12 bases left between them. The CDR3, as DNA: TGTGCCAGTAGTATCTGGGGAATCACTGGCTACACCTTC. It codes for CASSIWGITGYTF.

The V gene is TRBV7-9, the J gene TRBJ1-5; D perhaps matches TRBD1 (6 bases). Trimming removed 5 bases from V and 2 bases from J, with 16 bases in between. The length of the CDR3 is 16 residues. Germline-derived CDR1 and CDR2 are SEHNR and FQNEAQ (reference sequence). The DNA of the CDR3 is TGTGCCAGCAGCCCCGCAGCTTGGACAGGCAATCAGCCCCAGCATTTT. Encoded protein: CASSPAAWTGNQPQHF.

V gene TRBV20-1 combines with J gene TRBJ2-1; possibly TRBD1 or TRBD2 for D (6 bases each). CDR1 is DFQATT, CDR2 SNEGSKA, per germline (reference sequence). The CDR3 sequence is 15 residues long. V lost 1 base, J lost 3 bases, and 13 bases lay in between. CDR3 protein: CSARVGGRHYNEQFF. The CDR3 bases are TGCAGTGCTAGAGTTGGGGGGCGACACTACAATGAGCAGTTCTTC.

This rearrangement joins TRBV6-4 to TRBJ1-1, with a possible D match to TRBD1 (5 bases). The CDR3 runs to 18 residues. V lost 6 bases to trimming and J lost 1 base, with 24 bases between them. Germline CDR1 reads MRHNA; CDR2 reads SNTAGT. CDR3 sequence reads: CASSRDLLAQPSNTEAFF. CDR3 DNA: TGTGCCAGCAGCAGGGACCTATTGGCCCAACCTTCGAACACTGAAGCTTTCTTT.

This clonotype has a handful of counts. The CDR3 DNA reads TGTGCCAGTGGCAGGGTCAATCAGCCCCAGCATTTT. Translation gives CASGRVNQPQHF. The chain couples TRBV27 to TRBJ1-5; D possibly corresponds to TRBD1 (5 bases). CDR1 and CDR2 (germline): MNHEY, SMNVEV (reference sequence). The V end lost 9 bases, the J end lost 3 bases, and 9 bases lay between the germline ends. The CDR3 is 12 amino acids.

The chain joins TRBV19 to TRBJ1-5; a possible D gene is TRBD1 (5 bases). The CDR3 spans 16 residues. CDR1 and CDR2 from the germline V gene are LNHDA and SQIVND (reference sequence). V dropped 6 bases and J dropped 3 bases, with 18 bases sitting between them. CDR3 coding DNA: TGTGCCAGTAGCCCTAAGGGGAACAATCACAATCAGCCCCAGCATTTT. Encoded protein: CASSPKGNNHNQPQHF.

This clonotype has just one count. The rearrangement links TRBV7-9 to TRBJ1-2; no clear D gene. The CDR3 is 12 residues long. V lost 5 bases and J lost 2, with 6 bases in between. From germline, CDR1 is SEHNR and CDR2 FQNEAQ (reference sequence). The chain's CDR3 is CASSRGNYGYTF. The CDR3 bases are TGTGCCAGCAGCCGAGGGAACTATGGCTACACCTTC.

The CDR3 loop is CSARRDRANYGYTF. The CDR3 DNA is TGCAGTGCTAGACGGGACAGGGCGAACTATGGCTACACCTTC. The chain links TRBV20-1 to TRBJ1-2; 9 bases fit TRBD1. The germline CDR1 and CDR2 sequences are DFQATT and SNEGSKA (reference sequence). J lost 2 bases, V lost 2 bases, and 3 bases had no gene match. The CDR3 totals 14 residues.

V is TRBV7-2 and J is TRBJ1-1; D is undetermined. From germline, CDR1 is SGHTA and CDR2 FQGNSA. V lost 1 base and J lost 4, with 10 bases in between. This CDR3 contains 14 residues. The CDR3 DNA reads as TGTGCCAGCAGCTTAGTTTCGGGAGGCACTGAAGCTTTCTTT. Residues: CASSLVSGGTEAFF.

V gene TRBV6-1 combines with J gene TRBJ1-6; TRBD1 agrees at 11 bases. Trimming took 4 bases from V and 9 from J; bases not matched to a gene: 8. Per germline, CDR1 MNHNS and CDR2 SASEGT. There are 16 residues in the CDR3. The CDR3 loop is CASSVGQGVSSSPLHF. CDR3 bases: TGTGCCAGCAGTGTGGGACAGGGGGTTTCGAGTTCACCCCTCCACTTT.

The chain carries TRBV19 and TRBJ2-5; a weak D match, TRBD2 (6 bases). The CDR3 consists of 15 residues. Trimming removed 8 bases at V and 5 bases at J, with 21 bases between. Germline CDR1 reads LNHDA; CDR2 reads SQIVND (reference sequence). CDR3 bases: TGTGCCAGTGGTAAAAAACACGGAGGAGGGGAGACCCAGTACTTC. This codes for CASGKKHGGGETQYF.

The rearrangement links TRBV20-1 to TRBJ1-2; D unclear. Germline lookup yields CDR1 DFQATT and CDR2 SNEGSKA (reference sequence). Trimming removed 1 base from V and 4 bases from J, with 16 bases in between. This CDR3 spans 15 amino acids. The CDR3, as DNA: TGCAGTGCTAGAGTCCTAGGGAACCCAGGCTATGGCTACACCTTC. It is translated as CSARVLGNPGYGYTF.